Shown below are 19 T cell receptor beta chains from a single sample sequenced in a study of cytomegalovirus exposure and HLA in healthy donors. 60 Vbeta and 13 Jbeta primers were used in PCR. The data were produced by immunoSEQ multiplex PCR, yet TCRdb's version contains in-frame clones alone and is incomplete. Here the sample spans approximately 190,000 clones, roughly 77% being singletons. Sequencing used PBMCs. The receptors derive from a man between 40 and 49 years old in good health and CMV-seropositive.

The V and J genes are TRBV6-1 and TRBJ1-5, with a weak D call TRBD1 (6 bases). V lost 3 bases, J lost 7 bases, and 10 bases lay in between. The CDR3 covers 13 residues. Germline CDR1 MNHNS, CDR2 SASEGT. This CDR3 is CASSDQGLQPQHF. CDR3 DNA sequence: TGTGCCAGCAGTGATCAGGGGCTACAGCCCCAGCATTTT.

The chain is built from TRBV5-1 and TRBJ2-3, with a weak D call TRBD2 (6 bases). The CDR3 spans 16 residues. V lost 4 bases to trimming and J lost 2 bases, with 17 bases between them. Germline CDR1 and CDR2: SGHRS and YFSETQ. CDR3 sequence reads: CASSPGERANTDTQYF. The CDR3 DNA is TGCGCCAGCAGCCCGGGAGAGCGGGCTAACACAGATACGCAGTATTTT.

J is TRBJ1-2 and V is TRBV18, with 8 bases lining up with TRBD1. Per germline, CDR1 KGHSH and CDR2 LQKENI. The V segment lost 4 bases and the J segment 4 bases; nucleotides outside the gene matches: 8. The CDR3 runs 15 residues. CDR3 residues: CASSRGQGSGYGYTF. The DNA for the CDR3 is TGTGCCAGCTCACGAGGACAGGGAAGCGGCTATGGCTACACCTTC.

V gene TRBV18 combines with J gene TRBJ2-7, with D possibly TRBD1 on 6 matching bases. The length of the CDR3 is 14 residues. Germline lookup yields CDR1 KGHSH and CDR2 LQKENI. The ends were cut back, 0 bases at V and 2 bases at J, with 8 bases in the middle. The CDR3 nucleotides are TGTGCCAGCTCACCACCGGACAGTACCTACGAGCAGTACTTC. It encodes CASSPPDSTYEQYF.

The DNA for the CDR3 is TGTGCCAGCAGCCGGACAAGTAATCAGCCCCAGCATTTT. Amino acid sequence: CASSRTSNQPQHF. The V and J genes are TRBV6-5 and TRBJ1-5; TRBD1 is a possible D gene (5 bases). The CDR3 is 13 amino acids. Trimming stripped 6 bases from V and 4 bases from J, with 10 bases between. Germline-derived CDR1 and CDR2 are MNHEY and SVGAGI.

V usage is TRBV7-2 and J usage is TRBJ2-7; D not resolved. The V end lost 3 bases, the J end lost 7 bases, and 13 bases lay between the germline ends. This CDR3 contains 13 residues. Germline V gene sequence: CDR1 SGHTA, CDR2 FQGNSA. The CDR3 loop reads CASSFNTLGEQYF. In DNA form, the CDR3 reads TGTGCCAGCAGCTTCAACACTCTAGGAGAGCAGTACTTC.

CDR3 nucleotides: TGTGCCAGCAGCCAAAAGGACCGGGACAGGGTCTACGAGCAGTACTTC. Translated: CASSQKDRDRVYEQYF. This chain joins TRBV2 and TRBJ2-7, with 9 bases fitting TRBD1. The length of the CDR3 is 16 residues. CDR1 SNHLY and CDR2 FYNNEI come from the germline V gene. The V and J ends lost 6 bases and 3 bases, in that order; junction bases with no gene match: 12.

The CDR3 is CASSPGTSGKTQYF. The CDR3 DNA reads as TGTGCCAGCAGCCCGGGGACTAGCGGGAAGACCCAGTACTTC. The chain has TRBV7-2 and TRBJ2-5; the match to TRBD2 covers 13 bases. J lost 6 bases, V lost 5 bases, and 3 bases had no gene match. The CDR3 is 14 amino acids. Germline values: CDR1 SGHTA, CDR2 FQGNSA.

The gene calls are TRBV30 and TRBJ1-3, with no clear D. The CDR3 spans 13 residues. CDR1 and CDR2 from the germline V gene are GTSNPN and SVGIG (reference sequence). V was clipped by 8 bases and J by 1 base, with 12 bases between them. The DNA for the CDR3 is TGTGCCGCCGGGGAGGGTTCTGGAAACACCATATATTTT. This encodes CAAGEGSGNTIYF.

The rearrangement uses TRBV4-3 and TRBJ2-1, with TRBD2 matching 10 bases. The germline V gene encodes CDR1 LGHNA and CDR2 YSLEER. The ends lost 3 bases at V and 6 bases at J; junction bases unmatched: 11. The CDR3 consists of 17 residues. CDR3 DNA: TGCGCCAGCAGCCAGACCCGGACTAGCGGTTCCGTCAATGAGCAGTTCTTC. Its translation is CASSQTRTSGSVNEQFF.

This clone was seen a few times. V and J are TRBV5-6 and TRBJ2-7, with D perhaps matching TRBD1 (5 bases). The CDR3 consists of 14 residues. V shed 2 bases and J shed 7 bases, with 16 bases lying between them. Germline lookup yields CDR1 SGHDT and CDR2 YYEEEE. The CDR3 reads CASSLRGGVGEQYF. DNA of the CDR3: TGTGCCAGCAGCTTAAGGGGTGGGGTCGGGGAGCAGTACTTC.

The chain uses TRBV6-6 and TRBJ1-5; a weak D match, TRBD1 (5 bases). V was clipped by 4 bases and J by 3 bases, with 10 bases between them. Germline V gene lookup returns CDR1 MNHNY and CDR2 SVGAGI (reference sequence). The CDR3 covers 14 residues. DNA of the CDR3: TGTGCCAGCAGTTCTCGACAGCACAATCAGCCCCAGCATTTT. It encodes CASSSRQHNQPQHF.

The chain links TRBV7-9 to TRBJ2-3; unclear D gene. Germline CDR1 SEHNR, CDR2 FQNEAQ (reference sequence). V shed 4 bases and J shed 9 bases, with 14 bases lying between them. The CDR3 is 13 residues long. The CDR3 here is CASSSPGVGTQYF. CDR3 nucleotides: TGTGCCAGCAGCTCACCTGGTGTCGGGACGCAGTATTTT. Using reference TRBV7-9 and TRBJ2-3 for the parts outside the CDR3, the full variable domain is DTGVSQNPRHKITKRGQNVTFRCDPISEHNRLYWYRQTLGQGPEFLTYFQNEAQLEKSRLLSDRFSAERPKGSFSTLEIQRTEQGDSAMYLCASSSPGVGTQYFGPGTRLTVL.

J is TRBJ2-2 and V is TRBV19, with 14 nucleotides matching TRBD2. V was pared by 8 bases and J by 6 bases, with 11 bases of the junction left unmatched. Germline CDR1 LNHDA, CDR2 SQIVND (reference sequence). There are 17 residues in the CDR3. CDR3 in DNA: TGTGCCAGTGGGACGGGACTAGCGGGAGAGGGATCCGGGGAGCTGTTTTTT. The encoded protein is CASGTGLAGEGSGELFF.

This sequence joins TRBV5-6 and TRBJ2-7; tentative D call: TRBD2 (5 bases). The CDR3 covers 14 residues. V was shortened by 3 bases and J by 6 bases, with 16 bases between the two germline ends. Germline V lookup: CDR1 SGHDT, CDR2 YYEEEE. CDR3 DNA: TGTGCCAGCAGCTCATGGAAACGGGAACGCGAGCAGTACTTC. Its translation is CASSSWKREREQYF.

J is TRBJ1-6 and V is TRBV2; 9 bases line up with TRBD1. V trimming: 6 bases; J trimming: 2 bases; junction bases outside the gene matches: 5. The CDR3 extends over 16 amino acids. Germline loops: CDR1 SNHLY, CDR2 FYNNEI. The CDR3 protein is CASRSDRGAYNSPLHF. CDR3 DNA sequence: TGTGCCAGCAGGAGTGACAGGGGGGCCTATAATTCACCCCTCCACTTT.

The rearrangement joins TRBV11-3 to TRBJ1-4, with D possibly being TRBD1 (6 bases). CDR1 and CDR2 from the germline V gene are SGHNT and YENEEA. The CDR3 loop spans 16 amino acids. Trimming removed 5 bases from V and 4 bases from J, with 17 bases in between. The CDR3 loop is CASSQDSRPLNEKLFF. CDR3 DNA sequence: TGTGCCAGCAGCCAGGACAGTCGTCCCCTTAATGAAAAACTGTTTTTT.

This chain's CDR3 is CASSPFPSGTLNTEAFF. CDR3 in DNA: TGTGCCAGCAGTCCTTTCCCCTCCGGGACACTGAACACTGAAGCTTTCTTT. The J gene is TRBJ1-1, the V gene TRBV25-1, with D possibly TRBD1 on 6 matching bases. Per the germline V gene, CDR1 is MGHDK and CDR2 is SYGVNS. This CDR3 contains 17 residues. The germline V and J ends were trimmed by 5 bases and 0 bases, with 19 bases remaining between them.

This clone was recorded a few times. This chain connects TRBV28 to TRBJ2-6; tentative D call: TRBD2 (6 bases). Looked up from germline, CDR1 is MDHEN and CDR2 is SYDVKM. The CDR3 consists of 16 residues. Trimming pared 5 bases from V and 0 bases from J, leaving 11 bases between. The CDR3 DNA is TGTGCCAGCAGTCCCGGGGGTCTCTCTGGGGCCAACGTCCTGACTTTC. Translation: CASSPGGLSGANVLTF.